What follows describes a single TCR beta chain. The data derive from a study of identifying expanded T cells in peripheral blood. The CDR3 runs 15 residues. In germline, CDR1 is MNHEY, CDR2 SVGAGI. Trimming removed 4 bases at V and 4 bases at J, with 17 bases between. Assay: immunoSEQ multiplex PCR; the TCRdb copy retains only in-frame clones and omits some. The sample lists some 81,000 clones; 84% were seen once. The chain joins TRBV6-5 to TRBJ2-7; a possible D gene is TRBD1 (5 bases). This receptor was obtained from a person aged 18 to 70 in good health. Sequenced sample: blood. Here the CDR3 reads CASSSGQGYRYEQYF. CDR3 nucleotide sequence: TGTGCCAGCAGTTCCGGGCAGGGTTATAGGTACGAGCAGTACTTC.